The 6 T cell receptor beta chains in this list originate from one sample, sequenced in a study of CXCR3 chemokines and chemotherapy response in bladder cancer. TCRdb re-called the PCR reads through MiXCR, storing one row per CDR3 protein. The data contain fewer than 3,500 distinct CDR3 sequences, 26% of them seen just once; the ten biggest clones take up approximately 13%. This sample was obtained from a patient whose treatment included neoadjuvant chemotherapy. These receptors were collected from a human donor with bladder cancer that did not respond to neoadjuvant chemotherapy.

This clonotype is medium-sized by share. This chain connects TRBV6-5 to TRBJ1-2; no clear D. V lost 5 bases and J lost 2, with 12 bases in between. Looked up from germline, CDR1 is MNHEY and CDR2 is SVGAGI. This CDR3 is built from 14 residues. The DNA for the CDR3 is TGTGCCAGCAGTCCTACTCTGGGGAACTATGGCTACACCTTC. Its translation is CASSPTLGNYGYTF.

This clonotype was recorded only once. A far larger clone is a single base away, which makes a read error likely. The CDR3 protein is CAISYARVLNTEAFF. CDR3 coding DNA: TGTGCCATCAGTTACGCACGGGTGCTTAACACTGAAGCTTTCTTT. The chain uses TRBV10-3 and TRBJ1-1; D not certain. V shed 5 bases and J shed 2 bases, with 15 bases lying between them. CDR3 length: 15 amino acids. Germline V gene data show CDR1 as ENHRY and CDR2 as SYGVKD.

This clonotype has more than one count but fewer than ten. With a far larger clone one base away, a read error is the likely cause. CDR3 protein: CASTPSGALYNEQYF. Written as DNA, the CDR3 is TGTGCCAGCACCCCTAGCGGGGCGCTATACAATGAGCAGTACTTC. The V and J genes are TRBV6-2 or TRBV6-3 and TRBJ2-7; 9 positions agree with TRBD2. CDR3 size: 15 residues. Germline loops: CDR1 MNHEY, CDR2 SVGEGT. V shed 7 bases, J shed 7 bases, and the junction held 14 bases outside the gene matches.

Points on this clonotype: A far more abundant clone sits one base away, making this likely a read error. J is TRBJ2-5 and V is TRBV19; no reliable D call. The V end lost 5 bases, the J end lost 14 bases, and 24 bases lay between the germline ends. The germline gives CDR1 LNHDA, CDR2 SQIVND (reference sequence). The length of the CDR3 is 14 residues. CDR3 nucleotides: TGTGCCAGTAGTCCCCCCGGCCCGGTCAACGAGCATTACTTC. It is translated as CASSPPGPVNEHYF.

The rearrangement uses TRBV6-2 or TRBV6-3 and TRBJ2-5; D might be TRBD1 or TRBD2, each matching 6 bases. CDR3 size: 12 residues. V lost 5 bases, J lost 3 bases, and 7 bases lay in between. Germline values: CDR1 MNHEY, CDR2 SVGEGT. CDR3 residues: CASSRGEETQYF. The CDR3 DNA follows: TGTGCCAGCAGTAGGGGGGAAGAGACCCAGTACTTC.

The genes are TRBV6-6 and TRBJ2-1; 9 bases are shared with TRBD1. J lost 8 bases, V lost 5 bases, and 10 bases had no gene match. Germline CDR1 reads MNHNY; CDR2 reads SVGAGI (reference sequence). The length of the CDR3 is 15 residues. The CDR3 region is CASSIRQGVTYEQFF. The CDR3 DNA follows: TGTGCCAGCAGTATTAGACAGGGGGTAACCTATGAGCAGTTCTTC.